This entry concerns a single T cell receptor beta chain. The antigen is undetermined. Clones were read by immunoSEQ multiplex PCR, and TCRdb kept only the in-frame ones, dropping some. Among roughly 20,000 clones, over 70% were seen once, and the ten largest hold around 28%. This sample was included in a study of CD4 T cells in relation to SARS-CoV-2 and coronaviruses. This CDR3 spans 11 amino acids. Germline V gene lookup returns CDR1 DFQATT and CDR2 SNEGSKA (reference sequence). Trimming left V 3 bases short and J 4 bases short, with 5 bases between. CD4+ T cells from unexposed donors were obtained before the COVID-19 pandemic (2011-2018). CD4+ T cells were isolated from the cells after about nine days of culture. Testing used SARS-CoV-2 S/N and four cold-coronavirus spikes on unexposed-donor CD4+ T cells, cells permitting.

This receptor was obtained from a human donor in good health. Specimen: CD4+ T cells from PBMCs, cultured in vitro. The rearrangement uses TRBV20-1 and TRBJ2-3; no clear D. The CDR3 DNA sequence: TGCAGTGCTAGTTTGGCAGATACGCAGTATTTT. As protein: CSASLADTQYF.